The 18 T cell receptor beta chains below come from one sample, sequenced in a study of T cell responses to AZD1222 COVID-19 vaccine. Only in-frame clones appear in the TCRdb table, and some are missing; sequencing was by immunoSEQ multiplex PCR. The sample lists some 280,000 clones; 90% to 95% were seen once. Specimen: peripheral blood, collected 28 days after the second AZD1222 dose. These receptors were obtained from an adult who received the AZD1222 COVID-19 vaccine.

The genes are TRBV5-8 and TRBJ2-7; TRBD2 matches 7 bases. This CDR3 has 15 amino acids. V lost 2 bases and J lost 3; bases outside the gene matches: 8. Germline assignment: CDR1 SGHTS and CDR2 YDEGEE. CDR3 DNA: TGTGCCAGCAGCTTTCGGGGTGTAGCGGGCTACGAGCAGTACTTC. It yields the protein CASSFRGVAGYEQYF.

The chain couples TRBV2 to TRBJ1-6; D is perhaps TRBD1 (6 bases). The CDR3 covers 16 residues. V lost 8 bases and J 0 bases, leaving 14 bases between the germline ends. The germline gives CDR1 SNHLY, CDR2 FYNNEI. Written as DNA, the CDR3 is TGTGCCAGCGGGGGCAGGGGCAGCTCCTATAATTCACCCCTCCACTTT. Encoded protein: CASGGRGSSYNSPLHF.

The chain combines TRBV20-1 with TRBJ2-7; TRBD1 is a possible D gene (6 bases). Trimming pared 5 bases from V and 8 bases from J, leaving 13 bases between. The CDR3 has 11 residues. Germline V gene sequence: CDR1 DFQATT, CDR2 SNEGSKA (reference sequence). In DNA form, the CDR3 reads TGCAGTGCTCCCGAAACAGGGAAGCAGTACTTC. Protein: CSAPETGKQYF.

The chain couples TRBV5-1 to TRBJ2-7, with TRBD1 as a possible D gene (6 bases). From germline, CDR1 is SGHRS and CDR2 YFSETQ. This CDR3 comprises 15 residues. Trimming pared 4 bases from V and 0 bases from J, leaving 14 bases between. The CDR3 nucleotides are TGCGCCAGCAGCATCGGGACACCGAGCTCCTACGAGCAGTACTTC. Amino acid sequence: CASSIGTPSSYEQYF. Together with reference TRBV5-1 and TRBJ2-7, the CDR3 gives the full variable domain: KAGVTQTPRYLIKTRGQQVTLSCSPISGHRSVSWYQQTPGQGLQFLFEYFSETQRNKGNFPGRFSGRQFSNSRSEMNVSTLELGDSALYLCASSIGTPSSYEQYFGPGTRLTVT.

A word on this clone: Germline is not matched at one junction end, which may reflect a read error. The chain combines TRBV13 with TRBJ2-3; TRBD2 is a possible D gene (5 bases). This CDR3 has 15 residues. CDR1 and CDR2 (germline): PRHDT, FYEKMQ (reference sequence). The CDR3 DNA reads TGTGCCAGCAGATTAGGCGGCGGGCCCCGAAATACGCAGTATTTT. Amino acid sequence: CASRLGGGPRNTQYF. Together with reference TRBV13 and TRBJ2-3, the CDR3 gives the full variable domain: AAGVIQSPRHLIKEKRETATLKCYPIPRHDTVYWYQQGPGQDPQFLISFYEKMQSDKGSIPDRFSAQQFSDYHSELNMSSLELGDSALYFCASRLGGGPRNTQYFGPGTRLTVL.

CDR3 nucleotides: TGTGCCAGCAGCTATGGACAGGGACGGGAAGAGCAGTACTTC. Protein sequence: CASSYGQGREEQYF. This rearrangement joins TRBV5-6 to TRBJ2-7; TRBD1 agrees at 8 bases. Germline CDR1 reads SGHDT; CDR2 reads YYEEEE. The CDR3 runs 14 residues. Trimming took 3 bases from V and 7 from J; bases not matched to a gene: 9.

The CDR3 sequence: CASSYPGRLTEAFF. CDR3 bases: TGTGCCAGCAGTTACCCCGGACGACTGACTGAAGCTTTCTTT. This sequence joins TRBV6-5 and TRBJ1-1, with D unclear. Trimming stripped 2 bases from V and 5 bases from J, with 12 bases between. The germline V gene encodes CDR1 MNHEY and CDR2 SVGAGI. This CDR3 has 14 amino acids.

The CDR3 sequence is CASTATGENTEAFF. CDR3 bases: TGTGCCAGCACCGCGACAGGGGAGAACACTGAAGCTTTCTTT. The V gene is TRBV28, the J gene TRBJ1-1, with 8 bases identical to TRBD1. The CDR3 runs 14 residues. Looked up from germline, CDR1 is MDHEN and CDR2 is SYDVKM. The trim removed 7 bases at V and 1 base at J, leaving 5 bases unmatched.

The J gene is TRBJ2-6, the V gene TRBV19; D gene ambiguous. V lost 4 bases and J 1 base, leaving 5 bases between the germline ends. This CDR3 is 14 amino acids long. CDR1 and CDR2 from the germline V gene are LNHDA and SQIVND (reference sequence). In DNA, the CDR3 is TGTGCCAGTAGTAACAGTTCTGGGGCCAACGTCCTGACTTTC. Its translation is CASSNSSGANVLTF.

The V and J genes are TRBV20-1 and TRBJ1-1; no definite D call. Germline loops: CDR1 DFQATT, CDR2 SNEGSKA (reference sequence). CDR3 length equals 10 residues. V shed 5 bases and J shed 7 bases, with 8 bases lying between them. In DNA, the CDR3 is TGCAGTGCTTGGGCGGGTGAAGCTTTCTTT. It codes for CSAWAGEAFF.

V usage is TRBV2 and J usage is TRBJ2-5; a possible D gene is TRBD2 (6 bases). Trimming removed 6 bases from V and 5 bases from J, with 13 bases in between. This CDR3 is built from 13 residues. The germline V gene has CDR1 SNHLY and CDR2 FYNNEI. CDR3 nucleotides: TGTGCCAGCAGGCGGACTACAATGGAGACCCAGTACTTC. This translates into CASRRTTMETQYF.

The CDR3 protein is CASSQVAGTYGYTF. The CDR3 nucleotides read TGTGCCAGCAGCCAAGTCGCGGGAACATATGGCTACACCTTC. The J gene is TRBJ1-2, the V gene TRBV3-1 (or the pseudogene TRBV3-2); no reliable D call. Germline V gene lookup returns CDR1 LGHDT and CDR2 YNNKEL (reference sequence). This CDR3 comprises 14 residues. Trimming left V 1 base short and J 5 bases short, with 11 bases between.

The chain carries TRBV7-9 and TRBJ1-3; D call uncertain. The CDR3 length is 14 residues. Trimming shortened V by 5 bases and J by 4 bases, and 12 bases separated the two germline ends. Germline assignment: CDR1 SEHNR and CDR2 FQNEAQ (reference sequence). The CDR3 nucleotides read TGTGCCAGCAGCAAACCGGGGTTAGGAAACACCATATATTTT. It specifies CASSKPGLGNTIYF. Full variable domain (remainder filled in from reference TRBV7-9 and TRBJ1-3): DTGVSQNPRHKITKRGQNVTFRCDPISEHNRLYWYRQTLGQGPEFLTYFQNEAQLEKSRLLSDRFSAERPKGSFSTLEIQRTEQGDSAMYLCASSKPGLGNTIYFGEGSWLTVV.

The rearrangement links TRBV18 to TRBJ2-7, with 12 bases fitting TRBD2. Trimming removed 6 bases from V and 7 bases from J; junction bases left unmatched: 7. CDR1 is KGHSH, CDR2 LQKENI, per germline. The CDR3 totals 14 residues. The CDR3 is CASSSSGRAQEQYF. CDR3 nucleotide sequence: TGTGCCAGCTCTTCTAGCGGGAGGGCCCAAGAGCAGTACTTC.

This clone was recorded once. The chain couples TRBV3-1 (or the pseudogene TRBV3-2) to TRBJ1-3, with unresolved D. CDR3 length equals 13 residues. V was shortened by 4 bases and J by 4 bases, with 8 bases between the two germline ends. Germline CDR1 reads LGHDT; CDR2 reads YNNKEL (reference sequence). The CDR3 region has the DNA TGTGCCAGCAGCCGCCCCGACGGAAACACCATATATTTT. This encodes CASSRPDGNTIYF.

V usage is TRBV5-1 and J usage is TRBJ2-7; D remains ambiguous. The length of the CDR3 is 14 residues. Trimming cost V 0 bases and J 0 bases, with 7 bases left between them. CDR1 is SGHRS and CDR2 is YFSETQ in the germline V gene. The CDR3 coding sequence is TGCGCCAGCAGCTTGGTTGGCGGCTCCTACGAGCAGTACTTC. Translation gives CASSLVGGSYEQYF.

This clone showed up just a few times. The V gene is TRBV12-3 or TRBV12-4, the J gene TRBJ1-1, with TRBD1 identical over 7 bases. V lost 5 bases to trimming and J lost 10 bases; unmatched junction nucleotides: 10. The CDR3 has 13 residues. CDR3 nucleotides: TGTGCCAGCAGTAGACAGGGAGGGAGTACAGCTTTCTTT. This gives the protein CASSRQGGSTAFF.

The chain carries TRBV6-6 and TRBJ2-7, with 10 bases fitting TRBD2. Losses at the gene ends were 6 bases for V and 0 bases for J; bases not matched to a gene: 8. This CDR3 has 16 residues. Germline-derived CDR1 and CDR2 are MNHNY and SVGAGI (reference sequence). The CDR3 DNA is TGTGCCAGCAGCTCCGCCGGACTAGCGGCCTCCTACGAGCAGTACTTC. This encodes CASSSAGLAASYEQYF.